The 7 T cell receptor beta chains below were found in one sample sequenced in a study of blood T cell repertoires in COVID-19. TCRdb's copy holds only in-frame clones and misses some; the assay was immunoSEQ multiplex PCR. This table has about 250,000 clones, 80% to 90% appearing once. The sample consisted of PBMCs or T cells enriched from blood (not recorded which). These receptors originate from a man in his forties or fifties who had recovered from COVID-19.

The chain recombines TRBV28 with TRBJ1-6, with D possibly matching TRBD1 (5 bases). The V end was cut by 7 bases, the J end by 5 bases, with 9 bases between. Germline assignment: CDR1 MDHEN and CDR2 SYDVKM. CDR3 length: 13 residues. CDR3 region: CASKAGHNSPLHF. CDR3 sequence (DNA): TGTGCCAGCAAAGCAGGGCATAATTCACCCCTCCACTTT.

In nucleotides, the CDR3 is TGTGCCAGTAGTAAGGGGACAACTAATGAAAAACTGTTTTTT. As protein: CASSKGTTNEKLFF. The gene calls are TRBV19 and TRBJ1-4; D is possibly TRBD1 (5 bases). This CDR3 has 14 amino acids. V lost 4 bases, J lost 0 bases, and 6 bases lay in between. Germline-derived CDR1 and CDR2 are LNHDA and SQIVND (reference sequence).

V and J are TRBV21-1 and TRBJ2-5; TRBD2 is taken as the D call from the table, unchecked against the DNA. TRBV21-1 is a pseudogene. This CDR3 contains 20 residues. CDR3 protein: CASSKVEWPSGENGQETQYF. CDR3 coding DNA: TGTGCCAGCAGCAAAGTCGAGTGGCCTAGCGGGGAAAATGGTCAAGAGACCCAGTACTTC.

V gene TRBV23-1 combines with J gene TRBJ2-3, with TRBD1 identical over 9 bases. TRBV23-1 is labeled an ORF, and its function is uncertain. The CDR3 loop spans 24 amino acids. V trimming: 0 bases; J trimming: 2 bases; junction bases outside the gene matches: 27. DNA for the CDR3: TGCGCCAGCAGTCAATCTGGGACAGGGTACGAATCGGGGTGGGGGACGCTACACACAGATACGCAGTATTTT. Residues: CASSQSGTGYESGWGTLHTDTQYF.

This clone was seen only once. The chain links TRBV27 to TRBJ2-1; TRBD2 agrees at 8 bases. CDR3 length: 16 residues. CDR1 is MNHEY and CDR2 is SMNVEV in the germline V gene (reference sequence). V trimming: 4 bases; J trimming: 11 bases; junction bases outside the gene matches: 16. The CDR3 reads CASSSVLREGLPKQFF. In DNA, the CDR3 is TGTGCCAGCAGTTCGGTATTACGGGAGGGCCTACCCAAGCAGTTCTTC.

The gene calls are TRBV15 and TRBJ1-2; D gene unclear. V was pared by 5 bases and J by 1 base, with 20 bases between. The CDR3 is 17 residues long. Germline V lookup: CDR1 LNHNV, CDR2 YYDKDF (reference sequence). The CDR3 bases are TGTGCCACCAGCGGGTATGGTTCTGAGCGACTTAACTATGGCTACACCTTC. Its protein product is CATSGYGSERLNYGYTF.

The CDR3 region is CASRTGTQPAGYTF. CDR3 DNA: TGTGCCAGCAGGACCGGGACACAGCCGGCCGGCTACACCTTC. V gene TRBV6-5 combines with J gene TRBJ1-2, with D possibly being TRBD1 (6 bases). CDR1 and CDR2 (germline): MNHEY, SVGAGI. The length of the CDR3 is 14 residues. The germline V and J ends were trimmed by 6 bases and 8 bases, with 19 bases remaining between them.